This entry is about one TCR beta chain. Its target is unknown. This specimen comes from a study of response to subunit inactivated influenza vaccine. Study-wide findings and caveats: Authors suggested each seasonal flu vaccination may recruit only limited numbers of new T cells.

TCRdb ran MiXCR on the RT-PCR reads and lists one entry per CDR3 protein. The table has fewer than 800,000 distinct CDR3 sequences, approximately 14% seen once. Unmatched junction bases numbered 2, after V lost 3 bases and J lost 3 bases. CDR1 and CDR2 from the germline V gene are MGHDK and SYGVNS. CDR3 size: 14 residues. Specimen: PBMCs from blood, collected roughly 12 days after vaccination. The chain uses TRBV25-1 and TRBJ2-3; TRBD2 matches 8 bases. The TCR sequence derives from a man between 50 and 59 years old who received an inactivated influenza vaccine. The CDR3 coding sequence is TGTGCCAGCAGTGACGGGAGGGTGACAGATACGCAGTATTTT. This translates into CASSDGRVTDTQYF.